This T cell receptor beta chain was recovered during a study of control samples from healthy donors and cancer patients. The CDR3 loop spans 15 amino acids. V was pared by 4 bases and J by 0 bases, with 12 bases between. CDR1 LGHDT and CDR2 YNNKEL come from the germline V gene (reference sequence). Method: immunoSEQ multiplex PCR; TCRdb's copy keeps in-frame clones and lacks some. The sample holds around 140,000 clones, more than 80% seen once. This rearrangement joins TRBV3-1 (or the pseudogene TRBV3-2) to TRBJ1-1, with D hard to call. This TCR was recovered from a man between 18 and 29 years old in good health. Specimen: blood. The CDR3 protein is CASSLTGQLNTEAFF. Written as DNA, the CDR3 is TGTGCCAGCAGCCTAACCGGGCAGTTGAACACTGAAGCTTTCTTT.